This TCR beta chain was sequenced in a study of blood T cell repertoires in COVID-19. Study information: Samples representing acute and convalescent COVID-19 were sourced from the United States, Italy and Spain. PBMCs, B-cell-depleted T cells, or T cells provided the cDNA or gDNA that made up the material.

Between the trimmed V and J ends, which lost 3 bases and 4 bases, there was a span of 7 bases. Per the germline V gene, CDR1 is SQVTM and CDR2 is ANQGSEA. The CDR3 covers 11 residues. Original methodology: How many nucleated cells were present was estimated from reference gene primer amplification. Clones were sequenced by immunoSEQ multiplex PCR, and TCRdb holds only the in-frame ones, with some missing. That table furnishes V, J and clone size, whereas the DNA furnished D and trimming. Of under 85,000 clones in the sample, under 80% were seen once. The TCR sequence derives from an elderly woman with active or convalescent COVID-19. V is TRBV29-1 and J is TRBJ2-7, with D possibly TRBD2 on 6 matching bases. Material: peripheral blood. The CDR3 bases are TGCAGCGTTGAGACTAGTTACGAGCAGTACTTC. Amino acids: CSVETSYEQYF.